The 2 T cell receptor beta chains below all came from one sample that was sequenced in a study of graft-versus-host responses after intestinal transplantation. Clones were sequenced by immunoSEQ multiplex PCR, and TCRdb holds only the in-frame ones, with some missing. The table lists approximately 63,000 clones, 85% to 95% of them singletons. What these receptors recognize is not known. This specimen consisted of unstimulated CD4+ T cells sorted from spleen or lymph node cells, obtained before transplant. The source of these receptors is a human donor who was the organ donor for an intestinal transplant.

This rearrangement joins TRBV18 to TRBJ1-5; TRBD1 matches at 11 bases. Germline V CDR1 and CDR2: KGHSH, LQKENI. Trimming cost V 6 bases and J 8 bases; bases outside gene matches: 9. The CDR3 loop spans 15 amino acids. CDR3 amino acids: CASSQGQGELKPQHF. CDR3 bases: TGTGCCAGCTCCCAGGGACAGGGGGAATTGAAGCCCCAGCATTTT.

This rearrangement joins TRBV5-1 to TRBJ2-1; no reliable D call. Trimming left V 4 bases short and J 6 bases short, with 8 bases between. The germline CDR1 and CDR2 sequences are SGHRS and YFSETQ. The CDR3 has 12 residues. The CDR3 spells CASSLSLNEQFF. The CDR3 DNA reads TGCGCCAGCAGCCTATCACTCAATGAGCAGTTCTTC.